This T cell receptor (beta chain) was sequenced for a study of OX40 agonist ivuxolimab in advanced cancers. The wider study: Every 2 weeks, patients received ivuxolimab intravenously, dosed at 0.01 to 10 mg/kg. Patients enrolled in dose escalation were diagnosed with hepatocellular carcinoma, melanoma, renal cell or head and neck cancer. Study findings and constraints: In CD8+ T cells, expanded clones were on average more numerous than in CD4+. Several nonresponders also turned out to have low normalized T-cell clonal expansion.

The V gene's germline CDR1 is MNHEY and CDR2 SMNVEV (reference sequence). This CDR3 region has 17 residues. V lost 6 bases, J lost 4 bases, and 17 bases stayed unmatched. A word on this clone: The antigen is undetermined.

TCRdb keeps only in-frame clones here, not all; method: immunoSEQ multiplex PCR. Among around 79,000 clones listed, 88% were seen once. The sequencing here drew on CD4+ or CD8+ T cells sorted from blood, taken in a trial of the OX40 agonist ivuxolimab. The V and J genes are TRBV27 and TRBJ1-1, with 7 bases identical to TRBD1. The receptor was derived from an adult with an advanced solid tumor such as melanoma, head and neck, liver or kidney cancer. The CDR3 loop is CASSPRDRAGVGTEAFF. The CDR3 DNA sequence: TGTGCCAGCAGCCCACGCGACAGGGCCGGGGTTGGCACTGAAGCTTTCTTT.